The present T cell receptor (beta chain) was sequenced within a study of cytomegalovirus exposure and HLA in healthy donors. Study findings and constraints: With later analysis, a missense DCLRE1C variant became linked to TCR beta V- and J-gene trimming. Overall, roughly 150 TCR beta chains were annotated as cytomegalovirus-associated.

Recording of this donor's CMV serostatus was not done. About this clone: The antigen remains unidentified.

Primers for the PCR totalled 60 Vbeta and 13 Jbeta. Profiling relied on immunoSEQ multiplex PCR, and the TCRdb table lists in-frame clones only, not all of them. This sample has roughly 140,000 clones; 55% to 80% occur once, and the top ten carry 13% to 15%. This CDR3 contains 15 residues. Per the germline V gene, CDR1 is LGHNA and CDR2 is YNFKEQ. Losses at the gene ends were 4 bases for V and 1 base for J; bases not matched to a gene: 7. This clonotype was obtained from a human donor in good health. This chain links TRBV4-2 with TRBJ2-7, with 7 bases identical to TRBD2. The sequencing sample was made of PBMCs. The CDR3 nucleotides read TGTGCCAGCAGCCCGCCGGGGGGACGTTCCTACGAGCAGTACTTC. As protein: CASSPPGGRSYEQYF.